This T cell receptor beta chain was sequenced in a study of blood T cells in healthy people across ages. This clonotype was observed a handful of times. Total RNA amounts of at least 6 micrograms were extracted per sample. CDR3 length: 21 amino acids. Germline V gene data show CDR1 as MDHEN and CDR2 as SYDVKM. The V and J ends lost 3 bases and 0 bases respectively, with 27 bases between them. Then a second PCR, running roughly 7 to 11 cycles, was carried out with a sample-barcoded 5' primer and a J-beta primer mix. TCRdb reprocessed the 5' RACE reads with MiXCR, giving one entry per CDR3 protein. Among almost 1 million distinct CDR3 sequences listed, 45% to 60% were seen once.

V is TRBV28 and J is TRBJ2-4, with D maybe TRBD1 (7 bases). The sequence came from a woman aged 55-69 years in good health. Material for sequencing was blood. CDR3 residues: CASSFPLTGTWVDLAKNIQYF. The CDR3 DNA reads TGTGCCAGCAGTTTTCCGCTGACAGGGACTTGGGTAGACCTAGCCAAAAACATTCAGTACTTC.